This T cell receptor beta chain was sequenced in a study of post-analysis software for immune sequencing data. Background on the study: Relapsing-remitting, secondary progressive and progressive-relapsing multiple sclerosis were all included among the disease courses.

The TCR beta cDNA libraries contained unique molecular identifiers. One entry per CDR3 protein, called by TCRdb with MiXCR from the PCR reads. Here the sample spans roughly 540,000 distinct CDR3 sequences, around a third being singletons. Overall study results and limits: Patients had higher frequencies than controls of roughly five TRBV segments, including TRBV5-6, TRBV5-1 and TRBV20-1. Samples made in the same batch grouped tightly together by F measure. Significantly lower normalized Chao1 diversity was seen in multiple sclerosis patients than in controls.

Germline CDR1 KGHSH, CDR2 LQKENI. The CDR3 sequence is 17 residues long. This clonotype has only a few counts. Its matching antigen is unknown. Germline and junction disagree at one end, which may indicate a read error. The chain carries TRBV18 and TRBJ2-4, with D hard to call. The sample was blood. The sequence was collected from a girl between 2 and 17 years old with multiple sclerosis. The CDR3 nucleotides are TGTGCCAGCTCACCACCGGGTGCCAGGCTAACCAAAAGCATTCAGTACTTC. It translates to CASSPPGARLTKSIQYF. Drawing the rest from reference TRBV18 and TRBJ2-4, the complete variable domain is NAGVMQNPRHLVRRRGQEARLRCSPMKGHSHVYWYRQLPEEGLKFMVYLQKENIIDESGMPKERFSAEFPKEGPSILRIQQVVRGDSAAYFCASSPPGARLTKSIQYFGAGTRLSVL.